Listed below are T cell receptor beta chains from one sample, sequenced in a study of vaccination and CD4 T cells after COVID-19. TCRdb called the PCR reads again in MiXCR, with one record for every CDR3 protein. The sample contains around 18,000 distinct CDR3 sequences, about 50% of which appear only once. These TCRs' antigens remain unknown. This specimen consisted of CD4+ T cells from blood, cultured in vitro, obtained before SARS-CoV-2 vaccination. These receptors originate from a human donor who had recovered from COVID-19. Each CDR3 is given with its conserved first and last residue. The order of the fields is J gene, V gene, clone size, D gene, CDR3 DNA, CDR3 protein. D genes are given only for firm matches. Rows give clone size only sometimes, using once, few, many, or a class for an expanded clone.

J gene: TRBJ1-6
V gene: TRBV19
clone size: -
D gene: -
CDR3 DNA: TGTGCCAGTAGTACTTCAGGGGTGGATAATTCACCCCTCCACTTT
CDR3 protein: CASSTSGVDNSPLHF

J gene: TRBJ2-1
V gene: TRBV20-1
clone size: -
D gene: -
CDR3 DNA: TGCAGTGCTAGTAGGAGTCTAGCGCCCGAGGGTGAGCAGTTCTTC
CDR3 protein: CSASRSLAPEGEQFF

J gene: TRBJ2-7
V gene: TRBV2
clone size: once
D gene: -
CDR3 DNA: TGTGCCAGCAAATCGGGACCCTCCTACGAGCAGTACTTC
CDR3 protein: CASKSGPSYEQYF

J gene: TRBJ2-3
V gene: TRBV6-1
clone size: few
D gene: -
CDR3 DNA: TGTGCCAGCAGTGAAGACACAGATACGCAGTATTTT
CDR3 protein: CASSEDTDTQYF

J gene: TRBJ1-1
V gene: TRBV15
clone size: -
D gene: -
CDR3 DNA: TGTGCCACCAGCAGAGGTAGACAGTCTGAAGCTTTCTTT
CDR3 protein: CATSRGRQSEAFF

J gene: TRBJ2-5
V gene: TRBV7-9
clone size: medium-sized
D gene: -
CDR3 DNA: TGTGCCAGCCTTCCCGGTTTAGGCTTCGGACTCCAAGAGACCCAGTACTTC
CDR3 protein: CASLPGLGFGLQETQYF

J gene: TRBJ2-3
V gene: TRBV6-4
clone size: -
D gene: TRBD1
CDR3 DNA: TGTGCCAGCAGGTTGACAGGGGGCCTCACAGATACGCAGTATTTT
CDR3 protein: CASRLTGGLTDTQYF

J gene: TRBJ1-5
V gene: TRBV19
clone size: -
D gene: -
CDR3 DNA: TGTGCCAGTAGTATCACGGAGGGCGGGAATCAGCCCCAGCATTTT
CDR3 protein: CASSITEGGNQPQHF

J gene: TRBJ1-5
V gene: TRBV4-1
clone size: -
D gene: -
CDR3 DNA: TGCGCCAGCAGCCAAGAGATAGGGGTAAGCAATCAGCCCCAGCATTTT
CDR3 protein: CASSQEIGVSNQPQHF

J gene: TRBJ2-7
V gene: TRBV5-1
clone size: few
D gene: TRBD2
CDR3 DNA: TGCGCCAGCACCCCGACTAGCCAAAGCTACGAGCAGTACTTC
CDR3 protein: CASTPTSQSYEQYF

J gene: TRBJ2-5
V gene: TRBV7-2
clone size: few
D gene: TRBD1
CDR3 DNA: TGTGCCAGCAGCTCCCGACAGGGGGCGGAGACCCAGTACTTC
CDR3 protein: CASSSRQGAETQYF

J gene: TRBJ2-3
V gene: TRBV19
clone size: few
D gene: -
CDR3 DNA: TGTGCCAGTAGTATAGCCGGGAGTACAGATACGCAGTATTTT
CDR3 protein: CASSIAGSTDTQYF

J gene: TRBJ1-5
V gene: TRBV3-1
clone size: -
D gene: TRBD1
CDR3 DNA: TGTGCCAGCAGCCATTCAGGAGACAGGGTCGGTCAGCCCCAGCATTTT
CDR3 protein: CASSHSGDRVGQPQHF

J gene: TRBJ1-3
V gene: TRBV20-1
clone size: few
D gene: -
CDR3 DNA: TGCAGTGCTACGGGGGGGGGAAACACCATATATTTT
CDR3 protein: CSATGGGNTIYF

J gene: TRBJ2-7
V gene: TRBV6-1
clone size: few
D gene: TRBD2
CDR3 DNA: TGTGCCAGCAGTGAGTGGACTAGCGGGGTTACCTACGAGCAGTACTTC
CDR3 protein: CASSEWTSGVTYEQYF

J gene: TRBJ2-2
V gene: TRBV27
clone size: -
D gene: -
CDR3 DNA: TGTGCCAGCAGCCACCCAGTTAACACCGGGGAGCTGTTTTTT
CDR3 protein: CASSHPVNTGELFF

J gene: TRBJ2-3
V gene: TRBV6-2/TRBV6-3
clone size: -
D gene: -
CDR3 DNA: TGTGCCAGCAACCGCAGGCCAGATACGCAGTATTTT
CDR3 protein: CASNRRPDTQYF

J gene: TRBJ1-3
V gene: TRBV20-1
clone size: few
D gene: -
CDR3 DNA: TGCAGTGCTGGGTCCATCTCTGGAAACACCATATATTTT
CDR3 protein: CSAGSISGNTIYF

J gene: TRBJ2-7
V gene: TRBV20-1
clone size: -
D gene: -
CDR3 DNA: TGCAGTGCTGGAAGACCAAACCTCTACGAGCAGTACTTC
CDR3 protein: CSAGRPNLYEQYF

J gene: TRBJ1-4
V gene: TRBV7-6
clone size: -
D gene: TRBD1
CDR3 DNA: TGTGCCAGCAGCCCACAGGGGGCTAAGTGGGAAAAACTGTTTTTT
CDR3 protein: CASSPQGAKWEKLFF

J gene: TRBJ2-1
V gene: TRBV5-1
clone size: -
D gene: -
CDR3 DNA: TGCGCCAGCAGGCCAGGGTTCGGCAATGAGCAGTTCTTC
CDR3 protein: CASRPGFGNEQFF

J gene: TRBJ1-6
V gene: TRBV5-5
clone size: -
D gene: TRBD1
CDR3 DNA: TGTGCCAGCAGCTCCCGGACAGGGGGCGAATGGTCCCCCCTCCACTTT
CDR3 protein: CASSSRTGGEWSPLHF

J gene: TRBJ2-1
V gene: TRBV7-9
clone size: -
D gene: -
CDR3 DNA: TGTGCCAGCAGCTCGAGTAGGACCTTCGATGAGCAGTTCTTC
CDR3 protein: CASSSSRTFDEQFF

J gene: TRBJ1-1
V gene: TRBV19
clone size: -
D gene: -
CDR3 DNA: TGTGCCAGTAGTATGGTCCAGGGGTACACTGAAGCTTTCTTT
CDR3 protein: CASSMVQGYTEAFF

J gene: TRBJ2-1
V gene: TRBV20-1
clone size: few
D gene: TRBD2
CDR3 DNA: TGCAGTGCTAGAGAATCTGCGGGAGACTACAATGAGCAGTTCTTC
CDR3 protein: CSARESAGDYNEQFF

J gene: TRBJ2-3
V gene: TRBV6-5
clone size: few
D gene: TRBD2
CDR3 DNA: TGTGCCAGCAGTTCAATACTAGCGGTTAACACAGATACGCAGTATTTT
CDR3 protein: CASSSILAVNTDTQYF

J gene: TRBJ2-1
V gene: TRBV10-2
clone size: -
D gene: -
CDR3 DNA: TGCGCCAGCATGTCAAGCTTTTCCTACAATGAGCAGTTCTTC
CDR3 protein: CASMSSFSYNEQFF

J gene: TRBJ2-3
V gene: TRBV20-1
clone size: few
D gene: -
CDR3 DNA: TGCAGTGCTAGGCCTAGGGAGGTGGGGCAGTATTTT
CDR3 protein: CSARPREVGQYF

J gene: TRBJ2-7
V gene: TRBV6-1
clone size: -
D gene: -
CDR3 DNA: TGTGGCGCGGGGCGCTTGGCCTACGAGCAGTACTTC
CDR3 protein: CGAGRLAYEQYF

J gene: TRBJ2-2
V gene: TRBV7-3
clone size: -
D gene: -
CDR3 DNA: TGTGCCAGCAGCCCAAGAGGGACCGGGGAGCTGTTTTTT
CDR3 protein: CASSPRGTGELFF

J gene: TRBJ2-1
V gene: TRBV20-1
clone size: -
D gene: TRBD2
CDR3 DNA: TGCAGTGCTAGAGGGGGGGGGAGTAACAATGAGCAGTTCTTC
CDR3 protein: CSARGGGSNNEQFF

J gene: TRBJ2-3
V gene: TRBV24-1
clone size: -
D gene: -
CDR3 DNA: TGTGCCACCAATCCAGCCTGGGAAGATACGCAGTATTTT
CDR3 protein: CATNPAWEDTQYF

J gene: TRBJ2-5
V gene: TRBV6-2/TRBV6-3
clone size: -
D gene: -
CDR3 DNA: TGTGCCAGCAGTTCCGGACTACTAGGAGAGACCCAGTACTTC
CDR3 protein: CASSSGLLGETQYF

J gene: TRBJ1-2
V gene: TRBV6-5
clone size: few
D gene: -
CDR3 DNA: TGTGCCAGCAGTTCCTCTGGGAGTGCGGGGTACACCTTC
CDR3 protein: CASSSSGSAGYTF

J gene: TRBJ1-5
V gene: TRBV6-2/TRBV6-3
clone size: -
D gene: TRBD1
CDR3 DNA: TGTGCCAGCAAAGGGACAGGGGGCAATCAGCCCCAGCATTTT
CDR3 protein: CASKGTGGNQPQHF

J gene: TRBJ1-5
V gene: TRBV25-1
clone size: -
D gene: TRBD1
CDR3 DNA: TGTGCCAGCAGTGCGACAGGGTTCAGCAATCAGCCCCAGCATTTT
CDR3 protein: CASSATGFSNQPQHF